These 17 T cell receptor beta chains share one sample of origin, sequenced in a study of cytomegalovirus exposure and HLA in healthy donors. The study ran its PCR with 60 Vbeta and 13 Jbeta primers. TCRdb's copy holds only in-frame clones and misses some; the assay was immunoSEQ multiplex PCR. The repertoire holds about 130,000 clones, with about 71% as singletons. Sequencing was performed on PBMCs. These TCRs come from a woman aged 55-70 years in good health and CMV-seropositive.

This chain links TRBV6-5 with TRBJ1-6; D gene ambiguous. The CDR3 length is 15 residues. Trimming pared 6 bases from V and 0 bases from J, leaving 9 bases between. Looked up from germline, CDR1 is MNHEY and CDR2 is SVGAGI. The CDR3 DNA sequence: TGTGCCAGCAGCCGCGGATACTCCTATAATTCACCCCTCCACTTT. Its protein product is CASSRGYSYNSPLHF.

CDR3 coding DNA: TGTGCCAGCAGCGTAGAGGAAGGGAGAGGGAACACTGAAGCTTTCTTT. This gives the protein CASSVEEGRGNTEAFF. The J gene is TRBJ1-1, the V gene TRBV9; no clear D. V shed 0 bases and J shed 1 base, with 13 bases lying between them. The germline CDR1 and CDR2 sequences are SGDLS and YYNGEE. The CDR3 is 16 amino acids.

V and J are TRBV4-2 and TRBJ2-3; TRBD2 matches at 8 bases. The CDR3 contains 17 residues. V shed 1 base and J 5 bases; nucleotides not matched to a gene: 11. CDR1 and CDR2 from the germline V gene are LGHNA and YNFKEQ. The CDR3 coding sequence is TGTGCCAGCAGCCAAGGGACCGGGGGGGCCGAAGGAGATACGCAGTATTTT. Translating gives CASSQGTGGAEGDTQYF.

The rearrangement uses TRBV10-3 and TRBJ1-3; D is perhaps TRBD1 (5 bases). The CDR3 spans 13 residues. V was pared by 6 bases and J by 3 bases, with 9 bases between. In germline, CDR1 is ENHRY, CDR2 SYGVKD. The CDR3 region is CAISDRYGNTIYF. Written as DNA, the CDR3 is TGTGCCATCAGCGACAGATATGGAAACACCATATATTTT.

This chain uses TRBV7-3 with TRBJ2-3, with D unresolved. CDR1 and CDR2 (germline): SGHTA, FQGTGA. CDR3 length: 13 amino acids. Trimming removed 3 bases from V and 3 bases from J, with 7 bases in between. This chain's CDR3 is CASSLVETDTQYF. CDR3 sequence (DNA): TGTGCCAGCAGCTTGGTGGAGACAGATACGCAGTATTTT. Looking up the rest from reference TRBV7-3 and TRBJ2-3 gives the full variable domain: GAGVSQTPSNKVTEKGKYVELRCDPISGHTALYWYRQSLGQGPEFLIYFQGTGAADDSGLPNDRFFAVRPEGSVSTLKIQRTERGDSAVYLCASSLVETDTQYFGPGTRLTVL.

This clone was seen more than once but under ten times. The CDR3 loop reads CASSLGVKESYTF. CDR3 nucleotides: TGTGCCAGCAGCTTAGGGGTGAAGGAGAGCTACACCTTC. The chain joins TRBV7-8 to TRBJ1-2; D call uncertain. The CDR3 covers 13 residues. Trimming pared 1 base from V and 9 bases from J, leaving 12 bases between. Germline loops: CDR1 SGHVS, CDR2 FQNEAQ.

The chain uses TRBV9 and TRBJ2-3, with 7 bases that match TRBD2. Germline V lookup: CDR1 SGDLS, CDR2 YYNGEE. With 0 bases clipped from V and 1 base from J, the junction kept 5 bases outside the gene matches. This CDR3 comprises 16 residues. The CDR3 DNA reads as TGTGCCAGCAGCGTAGGGGTGGCGGGGGGCACAGATACGCAGTATTTT. Protein: CASSVGVAGGTDTQYF.

The chain joins TRBV2 to TRBJ1-6; 8 bases agree with TRBD1. Looked up from germline, CDR1 is SNHLY and CDR2 is FYNNEI. The length of the CDR3 is 15 residues. With 6 bases clipped from V and 6 bases from J, the junction kept 7 bases outside the gene matches. The CDR3 DNA reads as TGTGCCAGCAGGGTACAGGGGGGGGTTAATTCACCCCTCCACTTT. It specifies CASRVQGGVNSPLHF.

V and J are TRBV5-8 and TRBJ1-6; D is uncertain. The germline CDR1 and CDR2 sequences are SGHTS and YDEGEE. The CDR3 loop spans 12 amino acids. Trimming took off 7 bases at V and 7 bases at J, with 9 bases between the two ends. This CDR3 is CASRVLNSPLHF. The CDR3 nucleotides read TGTGCCAGCCGGGTTCTAAATTCACCCCTCCACTTT. The full variable domain, its missing parts supplied by reference TRBV5-8 and TRBJ1-6, is EAGVTQSPTHLIKTRGQQATLRCSPISGHTSVYWYQQALGLGLQFLLWYDEGEERNRGNFPPRFSGRQFPNYSSELNVNALELEDSALYLCASRVLNSPLHFGNGTRLTVT.

The CDR3 nucleotides read TGTGCCAGCAGCTCGGTGGGGAGTTCGGGGCAGCCCCAGCATTTT. This translates into CASSSVGSSGQPQHF. J is TRBJ1-5 and V is TRBV7-2; D not certain. The CDR3 loop spans 15 amino acids. V lost 4 bases and J 7 bases, leaving 17 bases between the germline ends. Per the germline V gene, CDR1 is SGHTA and CDR2 is FQGNSA.

The chain has TRBV4-2 and TRBJ2-7, with D possibly TRBD1 on 5 matching bases. This CDR3 region has 14 residues. Germline lookup yields CDR1 LGHNA and CDR2 YNFKEQ. V was pared by 0 bases and J by 4 bases, with 10 bases between. In nucleotides, the CDR3 is TGTGCCAGCAGCCAAGACGCAGGGCCTTACGAGCAGTACTTC. This sequence encodes CASSQDAGPYEQYF.

V is TRBV5-1 and J is TRBJ2-7; D perhaps matches TRBD1 (8 bases). V was shortened by 1 base and J by 5 bases, with 19 bases between the two germline ends. Germline V gene data show CDR1 as SGHRS and CDR2 as YFSETQ. The CDR3 loop spans 16 amino acids. CDR3 loop: CASSLWGGQAGDEQYF. CDR3 in DNA: TGCGCCAGCAGCTTGTGGGGGGGACAGGCAGGGGACGAGCAGTACTTC.

V is TRBV5-4 and J is TRBJ2-7; D possibly corresponds to TRBD1 (6 bases). Germline CDR1 and CDR2: SGHNT and YYREEE (reference sequence). Trimming left V 2 bases short and J 2 bases short, with 8 bases between. This CDR3 is built from 13 residues. CDR3 region: CASSLQGAYEQYF. In DNA, the CDR3 is TGTGCCAGCAGCTTACAGGGAGCCTACGAGCAGTACTTC. Full variable domain (outside the CDR3, taken from reference TRBV5-4 and TRBJ2-7): ETGVTQSPTHLIKTRGQQVTLRCSSQSGHNTVSWYQQALGQGPQFIFQYYREEENGRGNFPPRFSGLQFPNYSSELNVNALELDDSALYLCASSLQGAYEQYFGPGTRLTVT.

The chain joins TRBV4-1 to TRBJ1-6; TRBD1 aligns across 10 bases. The CDR3 spans 15 residues. V lost 3 bases to trimming and J lost 9 bases; unmatched junction nucleotides: 5. The V gene's germline CDR1 is MGHRA and CDR2 YSYEKL. CDR3: CASSHPGTGVSPLHF. The CDR3 DNA sequence: TGCGCCAGCAGCCACCCAGGGACAGGGGTTTCACCCCTCCACTTT.

The rearrangement links TRBV9 to TRBJ1-2, with TRBD1 as a possible D gene (6 bases). Germline values: CDR1 SGDLS, CDR2 YYNGEE. The CDR3 extends over 15 amino acids. The V gene lost 0 bases and the J gene lost 4 bases, with 13 bases spanning the gap. The CDR3 DNA sequence: TGTGCCAGCAGCGTAGCCGGCGGGGGGGCCTATGGCTACACCTTC. Amino acids: CASSVAGGGAYGYTF. Supplemented by reference TRBV9 and TRBJ1-2, the full variable domain reads DSGVTQTPKHLITATGQRVTLRCSPRSGDLSVYWYQQSLDQGLQFLIQYYNGEERAKGNILERFSAQQFPDLHSELNLSSLELGDSALYFCASSVAGGGAYGYTFGSGTRLTVV.

This rearrangement joins TRBV5-4 to TRBJ2-1; 8 bases match TRBD2. The CDR3 is made up of 17 amino acids. The germline V gene has CDR1 SGHNT and CDR2 YYREEE (reference sequence). V was clipped by 0 bases and J by 4 bases; unmatched bases: 9. DNA of the CDR3: TGTGCCAGCAGCTTGGGTGGGCTAGCGGGTTTTTACAATGAGCAGTTCTTC. Protein sequence: CASSLGGLAGFYNEQFF.

This clone was observed a few times. The V and J genes are TRBV19 and TRBJ1-4, with 10 positions matching TRBD1. Germline CDR1 and CDR2: LNHDA and SQIVND (reference sequence). J lost 5 bases, V lost 1 base, and 4 bases had no gene match. This CDR3 is built from 16 residues. CDR3 amino acids: CASSIVKTGGNEKLFF. For the CDR3, the DNA is TGTGCCAGTAGTATAGTTAAGACAGGGGGCAATGAAAAACTGTTTTTT.